This is a list of T cell receptor beta chains from one sample in a study of blood T cells in healthy people across ages. TCRdb re-derived calls from the 5' RACE reads in MiXCR, one entry per CDR3 protein. Of hundreds of thousands of distinct CDR3 sequences in the sample, approximately 52% were seen once. The sample consisted of blood. Receptors originate from a woman older than 75 in good health. The CDR3 runs from the conserved cysteine through the conserved F or W. The D gene is left open where the match is weak. Size tells how often a clone was seen (once, few, many) or the class of an expanded clone, and some rows leave it out.

V gene	CDR3 length	D gene	J gene	clone size	CDR3 DNA	CDR3 protein
TRBV20-1	13	.	TRBJ2-1	.	TGCAGTGTTGAGCTGAGCGCCGACAATGAGCAGTTCTTC	CSVELSADNEQFF
TRBV4-3	15	.	TRBJ2-7	.	TGCGCCAGCAGCCAAGATCCCTACAGGTCCTACGAGCAGTACTTC	CASSQDPYRSYEQYF
TRBV20-1	17	.	TRBJ2-1	.	TGCAGTGCTACTAAACCGACCGTTGGGTCTGTCTACAATGAGCAGTTCTTC	CSATKPTVGSVYNEQFF
TRBV5-5	15	.	TRBJ1-5	few	TGTGCCAGCAGCTTCGGCAGGACTAGCAATCAGCCCCAGCATTTT	CASSFGRTSNQPQHF
TRBV12-3/TRBV12-4	16	TRBD1	TRBJ1-3	.	TGTGCCAGCAGTCCCCGACAGGGGCTATCTGGAAACACCATATATTTT	CASSPRQGLSGNTIYF
TRBV27	16	TRBD1	TRBJ2-5	once	TGTGCCAGCAGTACAAGGACAGGGAACTTTCAGGGGACCCAGTACTTC	CASSTRTGNFQGTQYF
TRBV7-9	16	.	TRBJ2-4	.	TGTGCCAGCAGCCCCTGGGGTGGGGCTTCCAAAAACATTCAGTACTTC	CASSPWGGASKNIQYF
TRBV21-1	11	.	TRBJ2-1	few	TGTGCCAGGACAGGGTTTCATGTGCAGTTCTTC	CARTGFHVQFF
TRBV25-1	13	.	TRBJ1-4	once	TGTGCCAGCAGCGCAGGGGAGGTTGAAAAACTGTTTTTT	CASSAGEVEKLFF
TRBV15	14	.	TRBJ2-3	many	TGTGCCACCAGCGACGGGTTCGTGGCAGATACGCAGTATTTT	CATSDGFVADTQYF
TRBV18	12	.	TRBJ2-1	many	TGTGCCAGCTCACAAAGGGAAGATGAGCAGTTCTTC	CASSQREDEQFF
TRBV25-1	15	.	TRBJ2-7	.	TGTGCCAGCACCATCACGACAGGAGACTCCAATGAGCAGTACTTC	CASTITTGDSNEQYF
TRBV12-3/TRBV12-4	19	TRBD2	TRBJ2-1	.	TGTGCCAGCGATAGGGTAGGACTAGCGGGAGCCCTGTCCTACAATGAGCAGTTCTTC	CASDRVGLAGALSYNEQFF
TRBV2	14	.	TRBJ1-2	many	TGTGCCAGCAGGAGTGGGGTGGGCAACTATGGCTACACCTTC	CASRSGVGNYGYTF
TRBV11-2	14	TRBD1	TRBJ2-4	.	TGTGCCAGCAGCGCCGCCGGGACAGGGAACATTCGGTACTTC	CASSAAGTGNIRYF
TRBV28	12	.	TRBJ2-7	many	TGTGCCAGCACGGGGCAGGGCTACGAGCAGTACTTC	CASTGQGYEQYF
TRBV7-2	14	.	TRBJ2-1	.	TGTGCCAGCAGCTCCGGACTCCCCAGCGCTGAGCAGTTCTTC	CASSSGLPSAEQFF
TRBV4-2	15	.	TRBJ2-1	.	TGTGCCGGCAGCCTAGAGGGGTGGGGGGCCAATGAGCAGTTCTTC	CAGSLEGWGANEQFF
TRBV5-4	21	TRBD1	TRBJ2-1	many	TGTGCCAGCAGCCCTTCCTCGGGACAGGGTTTTCCCGGAAGTAGAAGAAATGAGCAGTTCTTC	CASSPSSGQGFPGSRRNEQFF
TRBV12-3/TRBV12-4	13	.	TRBJ1-2	many	TGTGCCAGCAGTTTTACACCAGACGTCGGCTACACCTTC	CASSFTPDVGYTF
TRBV12-3/TRBV12-4	13	.	TRBJ1-5	few	TGTGCCAGCAGTGTGGGGGAGAATCAGCCCCAGCATTTT	CASSVGENQPQHF
TRBV6-1	12	.	TRBJ2-7	few	TGTGCCAGCAGTGACGACAGTTACGAGCAGTACTTC	CASSDDSYEQYF